A single sample is the source of the 10 T cell receptor beta chains below, sequenced in a study of T-cell memory formation after mild COVID-19. MiXCR, run by TCRdb on the 5' RACE reads, gives a single entry per CDR3 protein. The top ten hold 7% to 9% of the sample, which has around 530,000 distinct CDR3 sequences, 20% to 25% seen once. Material for sequencing was PBMCs or a T cell subset sorted from them (not recorded which). Receptor source: an adult woman who had mild COVID-19 (a few samples of this study predate the infection). Cell type and time point are not known.

This chain joins TRBV4-1 and TRBJ1-4; 11 nucleotides agree with TRBD1. This CDR3 region has 16 residues. The V segment lost 4 bases and the J segment 4 bases; nucleotides outside the gene matches: 5. In germline, CDR1 is MGHRA, CDR2 YSYEKL. CDR3 sequence (DNA): TGCGCCAGCAGCCTCGCCGGGACAGGGGGTAATGAAAAACTGTTTTTT. Amino acid sequence: CASSLAGTGGNEKLFF.

The table lists this clonotype with a few counts. The genes are TRBV3-1 and TRBJ2-3; D uncertain. Trimming cost V 3 bases and J 6 bases, with 10 bases left between them. Germline V lookup: CDR1 LGHDT, CDR2 YNNKEL (reference sequence). The CDR3 covers 13 residues. As DNA, the CDR3 is TGTGCCAGCAGCCACAAGGGTAGCGATACGCAGTATTTT. Encoded protein: CASSHKGSDTQYF.

This clonotype showed up just a few times. The chain uses TRBV7-3 and TRBJ2-3, with TRBD2 as a possible D gene (6 bases). This CDR3 comprises 16 residues. The V end was cut by 3 bases, the J end by 0 bases, with 13 bases between. The germline CDR1 and CDR2 sequences are SGHTA and FQGTGA. The DNA of the CDR3 is TGTGCCAGCAGCTTGGGTAGCGGTTCTAGCACAGATACGCAGTATTTT. Translating gives CASSLGSGSSTDTQYF.

In its sample, this clonotype was seen many times. V and J are TRBV7-9 and TRBJ2-6; D remains ambiguous. The V end lost 6 bases, the J end lost 0 bases, and 9 bases lay between the germline ends. From germline, CDR1 is SEHNR and CDR2 FQNEAQ (reference sequence). This CDR3 has 15 residues. CDR3 amino acids: CASSPGFSGANVLTF. CDR3 in DNA: TGTGCCAGCAGTCCTGGCTTCTCTGGGGCCAACGTCCTGACTTTC.

The chain carries TRBV6-6 and TRBJ1-3; D unresolved. The CDR3 loop spans 12 amino acids. V was pared by 2 bases and J by 9 bases, with 8 bases between. Germline loops: CDR1 MNHNY, CDR2 SVGAGI (reference sequence). The CDR3 sequence: CASSYLEGTIYF. The DNA for the CDR3 is TGTGCCAGCAGTTACCTGGAAGGCACCATATATTTT.

The V call is TRBV12-3 or TRBV12-4, the J call TRBJ1-2; weak D call: TRBD1 (5 bases). The CDR3 is made up of 15 amino acids. Trimming took 3 bases from V and 4 from J, leaving 15 bases between them. The CDR3 DNA sequence: TGTGCCAGCAGTTTCTTAGGTCGGGGCAGCTATGGCTACACCTTC. The encoded protein is CASSFLGRGSYGYTF.

This clonotype showed up just a few times. The CDR3 sequence: CSARVAGLETQYF. CDR3 in DNA: TGCAGTGCTAGAGTAGCGGGGTTGGAGACCCAGTACTTC. V gene TRBV20-1 combines with J gene TRBJ2-5, with 8 bases aligning to TRBD2. CDR3 length: 13 amino acids. Germline V gives CDR1 DFQATT, CDR2 SNEGSKA (reference sequence). Germline trimming cut 1 base from V and 5 bases from J; bases unmatched to any gene: 3.

The chain employs TRBV5-1 and TRBJ2-3; 13 bases match TRBD2. The CDR3 totals 16 residues. The V segment lost 9 bases and the J segment 2 bases; nucleotides outside the gene matches: 9. Germline V lookup: CDR1 SGHRS, CDR2 YFSETQ. CDR3 coding DNA: TGCGCCACGGGCTCTGGACTAGCGGGGGTCACAGATACGCAGTATTTT. This codes for CATGSGLAGVTDTQYF.

V and J are TRBV7-8 and TRBJ2-5, with D perhaps matching TRBD2 (5 bases). CDR1 is SGHVS and CDR2 is FQNEAQ in the germline V gene. CDR3 length equals 17 residues. V lost 4 bases and J 4 bases, leaving 22 bases between the germline ends. CDR3 sequence: CASSSPPGLGGRETQYF. The CDR3 coding sequence is TGTGCCAGCAGCTCTCCCCCGGGTCTAGGAGGAAGAGAGACCCAGTACTTC.

The genes are TRBV20-1 and TRBJ2-6; D gene unclear. Trimming took off 6 bases at V and 0 bases at J, with 9 bases between the two ends. CDR1 DFQATT and CDR2 SNEGSKA come from the germline V gene (reference sequence). CDR3 length: 14 residues. The CDR3 nucleotides read TGCAGTGCCAAGGCCATCTCTGGGGCCAACGTCCTGACTTTC. Protein: CSAKAISGANVLTF.